What follows describes a single TCR beta chain. This receptor's antigen is unknown. No qualities accompany the bases; no much larger clone lies one base away. During colonoscopy, one to two pinch biopsies were obtained from the rectum for research. The control children had a colonoscopy because IBD was suspected, but their endoscopy was normal both macroscopically and histologically, and none were diagnosed with IBD within the following year. Before DNA isolation, rectal biopsies were subjected to proteinase K digestion. The Wizard kit (Promega) was used to extract genomic DNA from blood and intestinal samples. The sample comes from a study of pediatric ulcerative colitis (dated by TCRdb to about 2019). Background on the whole study: From under ten newly diagnosed, treatment-naive pediatric ulcerative colitis patients and a handful of non-IBD control children, paired blood and rectal samples were collected.

Through the immunoSEQ TRB Survey service, multiplex V and J primers were used to amplify rearranged CDR3 beta regions from genomic DNA. To keep depth equal across samples, survey-level sequencing depth of up to 500,000 reads per sample was applied. Libraries were purified, pooled and sequenced on Illumina technology. In the paper's pipeline: Productive clonality, sample overlap, pairwise scatters, CDR3 beta length, V/D/J gene usage and productiveness were assessed with immunoSEQ online tools. Alongside Shannon and Simpson indices, calculated diversity was computed as the number of unique rearrangements divided by total templates, multiplied by 100. For principal component analysis, Z-score normalized data were analyzed with the R prcomp function and the ggbiplot package. Morisita's index was used to quantify the clonal overlap between blood and rectum within each subject. TCRdb provides this immuneACCESS table in a form limited to in-frame rearrangements. Some clones are lacking; in checked studies, under half of them reflect an unresolved V gene, and why the rest are absent is not known. V, J and clone size are taken as reported in that table, and D and trimming were inferred from the DNA itself. The sample yields about 16,000 clones; 70% to 80% were counted once. The ten largest make up approximately 8% of the sample.

Broad study findings and their caveats: Because the repertoires came from total lymphocyte DNA, rare subsets such as regulatory T cells may have patterns that are not reflected. A couple of rectal CDR3 clonotypes were present in all ulcerative colitis patients and in none of the controls. Controls, mild-moderate and acute severe colitis patients were separated by rectal repertoire features, and reduced rectal diversity due to clonal expansions was observed in acute severe colitis. With only a handful of individuals, the healthy control group was small. Rectal pinch biopsies may have included blood-derived T cells, especially in patients with overt colitis. A couple of patients' blood samples yielded substantially fewer templates for technical reasons and were excluded from blood-rectal overlap analysis. Compared with controls, ulcerative colitis patients showed significantly higher autologous blood-rectal clonal overlap, a finding that suggests increased T cell trafficking to inflamed tissue.

Measured from the cysteine to the phenylalanine, the CDR3 is 15 residues long. Only the CDR3 DNA stays, 45 bases, in frame from base 1. The germline V gene specifies SGHAT as CDR1 and FQNNGV as CDR2. Trimmed from V: 5 bases; trimmed from J: 7 bases; junction bases lacking a gene match: 8. Here the chain combines TRBV11-2 and TRBJ1-4; TRBD1 agrees with 9 junctional bases. The receptor's source is a boy aged 5-17 years who was a control in a study of pediatric ulcerative colitis. The material sequenced was gut tissue. The CDR3 reads as follows: CASSDGTGTIEKLFF. The nucleotides read TGTGCCAGCAGCGACGGGACAGGGACGATTGAAAAACTGTTTTTT.